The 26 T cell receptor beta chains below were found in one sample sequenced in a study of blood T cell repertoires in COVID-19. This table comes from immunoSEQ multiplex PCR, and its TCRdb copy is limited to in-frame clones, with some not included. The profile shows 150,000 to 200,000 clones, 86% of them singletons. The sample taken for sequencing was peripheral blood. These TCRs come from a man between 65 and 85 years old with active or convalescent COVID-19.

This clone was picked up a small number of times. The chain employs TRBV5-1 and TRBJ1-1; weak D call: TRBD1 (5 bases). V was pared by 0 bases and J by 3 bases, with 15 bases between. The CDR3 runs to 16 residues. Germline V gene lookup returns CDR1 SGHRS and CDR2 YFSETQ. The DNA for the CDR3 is TGCGCCAGCAGCTTGGCAACCGGGGGAAGTGACACTGAAGCTTTCTTT. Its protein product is CASSLATGGSDTEAFF.

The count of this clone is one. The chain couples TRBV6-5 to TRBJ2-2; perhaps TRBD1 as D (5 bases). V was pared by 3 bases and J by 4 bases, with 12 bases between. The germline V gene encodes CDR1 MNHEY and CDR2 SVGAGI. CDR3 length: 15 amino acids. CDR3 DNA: TGTGCCAGCAGTTATTCCAGACAGTCCACCGGGGAGCTGTTTTTT. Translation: CASSYSRQSTGELFF.

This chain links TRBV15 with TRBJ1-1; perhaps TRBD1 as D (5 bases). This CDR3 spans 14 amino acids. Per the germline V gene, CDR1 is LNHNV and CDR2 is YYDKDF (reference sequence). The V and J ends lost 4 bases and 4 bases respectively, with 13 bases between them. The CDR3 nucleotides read TGTGCCACCAGCAAGCAGGATAGGGGCACTGAAGCTTTCTTT. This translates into CATSKQDRGTEAFF. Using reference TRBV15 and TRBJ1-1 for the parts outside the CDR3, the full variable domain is DAMVIQNPRYQVTQFGKPVTLSCSQTLNHNVMYWYQQKSSQAPKLLFHYYDKDFNNEADTPDNFQSRRPNTSFCFLDIRSPGLGDTAMYLCATSKQDRGTEAFFGQGTRLTVV.

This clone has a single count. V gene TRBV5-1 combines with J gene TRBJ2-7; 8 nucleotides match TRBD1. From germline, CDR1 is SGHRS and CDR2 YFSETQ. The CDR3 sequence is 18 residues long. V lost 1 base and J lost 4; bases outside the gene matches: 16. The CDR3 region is CASSLLVIWTGNSYEQYF. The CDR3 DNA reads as TGCGCCAGCAGCTTGTTGGTAATCTGGACAGGGAATTCGTACGAGCAGTACTTC.

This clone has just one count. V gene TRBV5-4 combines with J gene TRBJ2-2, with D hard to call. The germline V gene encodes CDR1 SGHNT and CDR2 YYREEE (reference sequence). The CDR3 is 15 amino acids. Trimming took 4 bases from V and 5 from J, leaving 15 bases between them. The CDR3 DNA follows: TGTGCCAGCAGCCGGCTTCCGGGTACGACCGGGGAGCTGTTTTTT. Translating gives CASSRLPGTTGELFF.

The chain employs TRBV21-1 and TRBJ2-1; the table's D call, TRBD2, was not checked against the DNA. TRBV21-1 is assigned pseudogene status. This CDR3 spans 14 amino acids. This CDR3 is CASSPRGGMREQFF. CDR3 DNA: TGTGCCAGCAGCCCGCGCGGCGGGATGCGTGAGCAGTTCTTC.

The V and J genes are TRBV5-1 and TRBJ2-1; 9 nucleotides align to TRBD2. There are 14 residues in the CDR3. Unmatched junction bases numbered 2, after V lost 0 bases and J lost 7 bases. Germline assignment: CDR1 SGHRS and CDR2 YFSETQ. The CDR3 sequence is CASSLETSGNEQFF. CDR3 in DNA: TGCGCCAGCAGCTTGGAGACTAGCGGTAATGAGCAGTTCTTC.

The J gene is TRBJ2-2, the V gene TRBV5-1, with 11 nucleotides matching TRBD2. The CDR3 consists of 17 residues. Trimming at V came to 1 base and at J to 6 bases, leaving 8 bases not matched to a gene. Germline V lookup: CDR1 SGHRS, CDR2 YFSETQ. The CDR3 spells CASSLLAGGSTPGELFF. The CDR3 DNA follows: TGCGCCAGCAGCTTGCTAGCGGGAGGCTCGACGCCCGGGGAGCTGTTTTTT.

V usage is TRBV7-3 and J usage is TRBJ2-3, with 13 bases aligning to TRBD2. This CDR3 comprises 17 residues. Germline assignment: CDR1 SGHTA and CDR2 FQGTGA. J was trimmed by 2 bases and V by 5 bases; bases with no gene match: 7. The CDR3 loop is CASSRGTSGTLTDTQYF. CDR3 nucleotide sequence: TGTGCCAGCAGCCGAGGGACTAGCGGGACGCTCACAGATACGCAGTATTTT.

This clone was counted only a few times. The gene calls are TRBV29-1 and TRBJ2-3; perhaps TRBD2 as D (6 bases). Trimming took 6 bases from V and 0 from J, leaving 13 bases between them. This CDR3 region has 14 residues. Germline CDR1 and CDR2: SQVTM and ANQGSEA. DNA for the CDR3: TGCAGCGTAGCTGGACTACCTAGCACAGATACGCAGTATTTT. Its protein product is CSVAGLPSTDTQYF.

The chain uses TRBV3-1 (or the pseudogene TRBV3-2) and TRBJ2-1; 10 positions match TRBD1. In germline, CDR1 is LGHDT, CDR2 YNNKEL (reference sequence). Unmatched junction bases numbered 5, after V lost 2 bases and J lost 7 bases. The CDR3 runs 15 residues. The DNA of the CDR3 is TGTGCCAGCAGCCAAAGGGACAGGGGCAGGAATGAGCAGTTCTTC. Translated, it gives CASSQRDRGRNEQFF.

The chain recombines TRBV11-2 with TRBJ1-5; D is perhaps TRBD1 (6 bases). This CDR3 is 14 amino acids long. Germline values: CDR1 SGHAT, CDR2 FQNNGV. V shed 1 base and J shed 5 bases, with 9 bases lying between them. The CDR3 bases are TGTGCCAGCAGCTTAGGCAGGGGCTATCAGCCCCAGCATTTT. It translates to CASSLGRGYQPQHF.

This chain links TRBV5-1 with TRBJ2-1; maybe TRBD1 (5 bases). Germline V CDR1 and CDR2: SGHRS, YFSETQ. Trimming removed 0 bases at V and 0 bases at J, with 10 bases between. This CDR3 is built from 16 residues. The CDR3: CASSLEQAVSYNEQFF. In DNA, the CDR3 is TGCGCCAGCAGCTTGGAACAGGCCGTCTCCTACAATGAGCAGTTCTTC.

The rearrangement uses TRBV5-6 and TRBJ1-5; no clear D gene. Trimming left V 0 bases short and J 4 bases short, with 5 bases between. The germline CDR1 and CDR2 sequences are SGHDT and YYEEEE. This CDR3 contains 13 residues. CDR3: CASSLGSNQPQHF. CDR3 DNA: TGTGCCAGCAGCTTGGGTAGTAATCAGCCCCAGCATTTT.

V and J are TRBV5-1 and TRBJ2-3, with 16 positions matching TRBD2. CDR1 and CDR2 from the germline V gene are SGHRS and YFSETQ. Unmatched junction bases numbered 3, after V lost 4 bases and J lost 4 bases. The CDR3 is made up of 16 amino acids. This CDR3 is CASSQGLAGGADTQYF. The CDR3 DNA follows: TGCGCCAGCAGCCAGGGACTAGCGGGAGGGGCAGATACGCAGTATTTT.

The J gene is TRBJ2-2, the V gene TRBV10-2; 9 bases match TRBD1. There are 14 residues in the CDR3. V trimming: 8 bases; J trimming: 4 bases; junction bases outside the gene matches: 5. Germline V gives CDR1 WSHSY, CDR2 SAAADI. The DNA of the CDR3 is TGCGCCAGCTGGGGGGACAGGGTCACCGGGGAGCTGTTTTTT. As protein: CASWGDRVTGELFF.

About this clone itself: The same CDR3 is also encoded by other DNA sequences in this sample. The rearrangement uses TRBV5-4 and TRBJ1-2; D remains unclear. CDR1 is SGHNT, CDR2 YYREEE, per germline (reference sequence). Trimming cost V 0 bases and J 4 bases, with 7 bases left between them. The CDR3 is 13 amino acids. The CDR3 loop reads CASSLDRGYGYTF. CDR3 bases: TGTGCCAGCAGCTTGGATCGAGGCTATGGCTACACCTTC.

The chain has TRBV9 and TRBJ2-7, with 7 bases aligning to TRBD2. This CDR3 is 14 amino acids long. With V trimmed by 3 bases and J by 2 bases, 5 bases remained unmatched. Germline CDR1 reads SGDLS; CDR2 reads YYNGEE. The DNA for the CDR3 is TGTGCCAGCAGCGACCTAGCGGATACCTACGAGCAGTACTTC. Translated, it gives CASSDLADTYEQYF.

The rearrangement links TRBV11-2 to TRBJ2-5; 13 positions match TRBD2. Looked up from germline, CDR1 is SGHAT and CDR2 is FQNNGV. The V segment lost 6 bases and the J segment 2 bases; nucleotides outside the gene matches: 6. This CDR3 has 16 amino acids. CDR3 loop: CASRPGLAGTQETQYF. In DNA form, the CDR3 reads TGTGCCAGCAGACCGGGACTAGCGGGGACGCAAGAGACCCAGTACTTC.

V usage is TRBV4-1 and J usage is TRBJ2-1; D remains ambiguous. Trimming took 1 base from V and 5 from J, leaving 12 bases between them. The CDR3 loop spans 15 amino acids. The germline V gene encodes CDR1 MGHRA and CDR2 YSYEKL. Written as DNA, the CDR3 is TGCGCCAGCAGCCAAGGACTCGGCCTCGACAATGAGCAGTTCTTC. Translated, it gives CASSQGLGLDNEQFF.

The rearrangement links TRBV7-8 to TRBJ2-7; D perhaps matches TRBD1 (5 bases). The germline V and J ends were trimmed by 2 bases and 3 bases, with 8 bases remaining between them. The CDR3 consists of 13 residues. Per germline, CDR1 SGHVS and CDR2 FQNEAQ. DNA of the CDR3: TGTGCCAGCAGCTTAAGACAGAACTACGAGCAGTACTTC. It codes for CASSLRQNYEQYF.

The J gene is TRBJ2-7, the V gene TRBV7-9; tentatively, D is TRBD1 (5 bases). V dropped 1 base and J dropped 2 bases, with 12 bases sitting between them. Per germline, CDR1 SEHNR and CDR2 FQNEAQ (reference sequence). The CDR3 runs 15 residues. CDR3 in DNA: TGTGCCAGCAGCTTAGGCGGTCAGGGAACCTACGAGCAGTACTTC. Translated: CASSLGGQGTYEQYF. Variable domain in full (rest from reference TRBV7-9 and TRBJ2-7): DTGVSQNPRHKITKRGQNVTFRCDPISEHNRLYWYRQTLGQGPEFLTYFQNEAQLEKSRLLSDRFSAERPKGSFSTLEIQRTEQGDSAMYLCASSLGGQGTYEQYFGPGTRLTVT.

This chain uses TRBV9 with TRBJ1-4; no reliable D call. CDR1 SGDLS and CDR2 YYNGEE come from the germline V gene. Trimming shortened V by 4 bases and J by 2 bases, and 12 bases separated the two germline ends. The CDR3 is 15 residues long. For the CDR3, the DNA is TGTGCCAGCAGCATAAACCCGGGGACTAATGAAAAACTGTTTTTT. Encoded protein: CASSINPGTNEKLFF.

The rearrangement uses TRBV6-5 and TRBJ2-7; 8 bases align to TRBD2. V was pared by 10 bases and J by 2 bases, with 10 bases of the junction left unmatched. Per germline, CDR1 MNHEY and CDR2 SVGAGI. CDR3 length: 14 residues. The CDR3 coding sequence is TGTGCCATAAAAGGCGGGAGGCCGCCCTACGAGCAGTACTTC. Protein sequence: CAIKGGRPPYEQYF.

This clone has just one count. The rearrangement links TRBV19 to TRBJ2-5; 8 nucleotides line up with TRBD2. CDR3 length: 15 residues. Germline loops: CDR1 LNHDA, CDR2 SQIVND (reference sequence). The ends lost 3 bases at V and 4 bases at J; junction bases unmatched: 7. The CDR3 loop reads CASSIDGRARETQYF. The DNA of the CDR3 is TGTGCCAGTAGTATTGACGGGAGGGCCCGAGAGACCCAGTACTTC. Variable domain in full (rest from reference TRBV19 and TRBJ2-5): DGGITQSPKYLFRKEGQNVTLSCEQNLNHDAMYWYRQDPGQGLRLIYYSQIVNDFQKGDIAEGYSVSREKKESFPLTVTSAQKNPTAFYLCASSIDGRARETQYFGPGTRLLVL.

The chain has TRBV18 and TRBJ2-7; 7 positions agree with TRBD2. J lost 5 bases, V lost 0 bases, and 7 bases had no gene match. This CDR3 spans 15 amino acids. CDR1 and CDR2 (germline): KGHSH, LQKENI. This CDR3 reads CASSPPGGNGHEQYF. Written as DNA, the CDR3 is TGTGCCAGCTCACCACCGGGGGGGAACGGGCACGAGCAGTACTTC.